This TCR beta chain stems from a study of blood T cell repertoires in COVID-19. With 5 bases clipped from V and 6 bases from J, the junction kept 8 bases outside the gene matches. Germline V gene lookup returns CDR1 SEHNR and CDR2 FQNEAQ (reference sequence). The CDR3 runs 15 residues. Clones were sequenced by immunoSEQ multiplex PCR, and TCRdb holds only the in-frame ones, with some missing. Of roughly 200,000 clones listed, about 88% are singletons. This study enrolled people aged about 18 to 100 from about two dozen US geographic areas. The study counted Cohort 3 donors as recovered given two negative PCRs, clearance, or symptom resolution.

The receptor comes from a woman in her thirties who had recovered from COVID-19. Material: PBMCs or T cells enriched from blood (not recorded which). The J gene is TRBJ1-4, the V gene TRBV7-9; TRBD1 matches 8 bases. In DNA, the CDR3 is TGTGCCAGCAGCCAAACGGGGACAGGAGATGAAAAACTGTTTTTT. This encodes CASSQTGTGDEKLFF.